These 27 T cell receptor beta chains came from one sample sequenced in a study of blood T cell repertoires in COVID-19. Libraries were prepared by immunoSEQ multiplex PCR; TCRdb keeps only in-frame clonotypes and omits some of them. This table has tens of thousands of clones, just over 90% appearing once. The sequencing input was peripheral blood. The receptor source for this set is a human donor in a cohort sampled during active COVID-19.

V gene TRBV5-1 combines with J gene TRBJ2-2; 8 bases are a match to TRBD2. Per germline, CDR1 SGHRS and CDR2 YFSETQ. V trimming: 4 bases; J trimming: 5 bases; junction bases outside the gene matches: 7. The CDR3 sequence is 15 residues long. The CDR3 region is CASSPDASGTGELFF. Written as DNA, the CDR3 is TGCGCCAGCAGCCCGGACGCTAGCGGGACCGGGGAGCTGTTTTTT.

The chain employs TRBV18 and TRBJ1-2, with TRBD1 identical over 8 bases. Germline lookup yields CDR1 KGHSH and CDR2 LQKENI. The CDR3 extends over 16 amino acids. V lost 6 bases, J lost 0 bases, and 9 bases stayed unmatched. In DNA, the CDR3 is TGTGCCAGCTCCCCTGACAGGGGACAAGCTAACTATGGCTACACCTTC. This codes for CASSPDRGQANYGYTF.

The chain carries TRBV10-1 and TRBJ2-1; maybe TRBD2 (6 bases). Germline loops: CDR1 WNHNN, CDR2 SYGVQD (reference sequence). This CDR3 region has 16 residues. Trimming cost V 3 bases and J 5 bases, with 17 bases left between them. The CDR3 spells CASSDLASVGHNEQFF. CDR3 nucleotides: TGCGCCAGCAGTGATCTGGCTAGCGTTGGTCACAATGAGCAGTTCTTC.

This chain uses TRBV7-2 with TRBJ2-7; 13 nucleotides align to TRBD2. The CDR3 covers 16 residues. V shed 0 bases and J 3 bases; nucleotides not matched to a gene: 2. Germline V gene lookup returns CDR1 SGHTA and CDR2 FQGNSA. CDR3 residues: CASSLATSGRIYEQYF. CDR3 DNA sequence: TGTGCCAGCAGCTTAGCGACTAGCGGGAGGATCTACGAGCAGTACTTC. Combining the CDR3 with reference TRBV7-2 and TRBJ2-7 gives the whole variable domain GAGVSQSPSNKVTEKGKDVELRCDPISGHTALYWYRQSLGQGLEFLIYFQGNSAPDKSGLPSDRFSAERTGGSVSTLTIQRTQQEDSAVYLCASSLATSGRIYEQYFGPGTRLTVT.

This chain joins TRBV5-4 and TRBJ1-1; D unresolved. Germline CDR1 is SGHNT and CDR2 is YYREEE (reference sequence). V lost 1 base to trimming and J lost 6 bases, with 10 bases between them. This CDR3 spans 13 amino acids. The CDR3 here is CASSLSPDSEAFF. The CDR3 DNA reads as TGTGCCAGCAGCTTGAGTCCGGACTCTGAAGCTTTCTTT. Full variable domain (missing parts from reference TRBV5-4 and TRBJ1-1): ETGVTQSPTHLIKTRGQQVTLRCSSQSGHNTVSWYQQALGQGPQFIFQYYREEENGRGNFPPRFSGLQFPNYSSELNVNALELDDSALYLCASSLSPDSEAFFGQGTRLTVV.

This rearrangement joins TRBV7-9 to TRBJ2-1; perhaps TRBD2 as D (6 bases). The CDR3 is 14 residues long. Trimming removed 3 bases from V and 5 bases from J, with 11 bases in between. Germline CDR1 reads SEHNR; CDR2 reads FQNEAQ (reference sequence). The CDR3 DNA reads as TGTGCCAGCAGCTTTAGCGGAACCAACAATGAGCAGTTCTTC. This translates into CASSFSGTNNEQFF. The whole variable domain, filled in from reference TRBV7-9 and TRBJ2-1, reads DTGVSQNPRHKITKRGQNVTFRCDPISEHNRLYWYRQTLGQGPEFLTYFQNEAQLEKSRLLSDRFSAERPKGSFSTLEIQRTEQGDSAMYLCASSFSGTNNEQFFGPGTRLTVL.

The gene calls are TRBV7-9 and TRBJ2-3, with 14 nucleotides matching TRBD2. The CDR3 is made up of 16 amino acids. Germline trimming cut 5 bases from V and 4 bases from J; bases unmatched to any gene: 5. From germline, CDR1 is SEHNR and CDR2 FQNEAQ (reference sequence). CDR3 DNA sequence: TGTGCCAGCAGCCTGGGACTAGCGGGAGCGGCAGATACGCAGTATTTT. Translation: CASSLGLAGAADTQYF.

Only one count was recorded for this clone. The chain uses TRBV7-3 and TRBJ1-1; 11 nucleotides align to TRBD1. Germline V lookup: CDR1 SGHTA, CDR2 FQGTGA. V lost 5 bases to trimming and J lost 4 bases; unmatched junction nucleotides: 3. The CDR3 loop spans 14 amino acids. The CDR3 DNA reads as TGTGCCAGCAGCGGACAGGGGGCGGGCACTGAAGCTTTCTTT. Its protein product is CASSGQGAGTEAFF.

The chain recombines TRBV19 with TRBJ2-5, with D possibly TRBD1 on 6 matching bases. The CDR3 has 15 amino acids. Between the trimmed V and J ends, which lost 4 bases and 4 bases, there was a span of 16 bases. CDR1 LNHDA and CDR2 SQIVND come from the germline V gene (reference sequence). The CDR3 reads CASSKPGALGETQYF. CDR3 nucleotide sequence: TGTGCCAGTAGTAAACCAGGGGCTTTGGGAGAGACCCAGTACTTC.

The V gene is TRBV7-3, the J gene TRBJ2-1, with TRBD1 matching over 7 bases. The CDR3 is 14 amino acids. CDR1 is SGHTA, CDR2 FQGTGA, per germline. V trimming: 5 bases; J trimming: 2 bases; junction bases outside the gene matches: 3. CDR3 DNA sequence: TGTGCCAGCAGCATGGGGACAGCCTACAATGAGCAGTTCTTC. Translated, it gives CASSMGTAYNEQFF. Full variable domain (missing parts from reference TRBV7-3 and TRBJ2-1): GAGVSQTPSNKVTEKGKYVELRCDPISGHTALYWYRQSLGQGPEFLIYFQGTGAADDSGLPNDRFFAVRPEGSVSTLKIQRTERGDSAVYLCASSMGTAYNEQFFGPGTRLTVL.

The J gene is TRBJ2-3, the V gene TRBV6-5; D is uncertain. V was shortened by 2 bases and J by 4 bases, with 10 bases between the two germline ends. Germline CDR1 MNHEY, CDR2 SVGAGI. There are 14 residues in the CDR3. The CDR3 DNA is TGTGCCAGCAGTTACGGCAGTTTCCCAGATACGCAGTATTTT. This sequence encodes CASSYGSFPDTQYF.

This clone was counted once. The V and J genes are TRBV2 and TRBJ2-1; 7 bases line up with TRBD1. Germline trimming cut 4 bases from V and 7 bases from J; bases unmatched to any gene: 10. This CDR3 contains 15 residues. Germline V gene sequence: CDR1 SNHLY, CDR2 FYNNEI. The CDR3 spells CASSGQGGRNNEQFF. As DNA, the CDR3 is TGTGCCAGCAGTGGACAGGGTGGACGTAATAATGAGCAGTTCTTC.

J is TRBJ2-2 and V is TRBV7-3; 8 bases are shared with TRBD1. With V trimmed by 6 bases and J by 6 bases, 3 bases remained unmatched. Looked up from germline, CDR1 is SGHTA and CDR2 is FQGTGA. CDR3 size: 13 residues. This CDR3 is CASSRQGSGELFF. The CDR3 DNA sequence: TGTGCCAGCAGTCGACAGGGGTCCGGGGAGCTGTTTTTT.

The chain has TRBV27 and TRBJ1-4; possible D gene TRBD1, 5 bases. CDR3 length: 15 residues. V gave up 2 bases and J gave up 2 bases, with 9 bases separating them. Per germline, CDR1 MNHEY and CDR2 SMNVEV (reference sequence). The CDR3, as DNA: TGTGCCAGCAGTTTAACAGGCCCCACTAATGAAAAACTGTTTTTT. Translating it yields CASSLTGPTNEKLFF.

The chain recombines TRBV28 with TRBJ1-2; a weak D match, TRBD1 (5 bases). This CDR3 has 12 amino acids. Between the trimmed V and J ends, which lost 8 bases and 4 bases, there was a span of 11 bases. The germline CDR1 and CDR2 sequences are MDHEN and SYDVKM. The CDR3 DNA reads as TGTGCCAGCGGAACAGGTTCCTATGGCTACACCTTC. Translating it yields CASGTGSYGYTF.

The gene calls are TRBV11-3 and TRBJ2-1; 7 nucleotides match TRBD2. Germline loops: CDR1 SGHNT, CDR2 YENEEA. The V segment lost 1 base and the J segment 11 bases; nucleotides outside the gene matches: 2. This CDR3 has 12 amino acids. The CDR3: CASSLGREKQFF. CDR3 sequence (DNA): TGTGCCAGCAGCTTAGGGCGGGAGAAGCAGTTCTTC. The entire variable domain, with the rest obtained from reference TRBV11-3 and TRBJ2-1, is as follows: EAGVVQSPRYKIIEKKQPVAFWCNPISGHNTLYWYLQNLGQGPELLIRYENEEAVDDSQLPKDRFSAERLKGVDSTLKIQPAELGDSAVYLCASSLGREKQFFGPGTRLTVL.

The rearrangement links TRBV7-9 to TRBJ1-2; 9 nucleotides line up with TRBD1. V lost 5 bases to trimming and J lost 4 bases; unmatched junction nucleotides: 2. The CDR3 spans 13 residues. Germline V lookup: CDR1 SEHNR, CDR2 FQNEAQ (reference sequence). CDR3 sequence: CASSPTGGYGYTF. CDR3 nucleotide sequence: TGTGCCAGCAGCCCGACAGGGGGCTATGGCTACACCTTC. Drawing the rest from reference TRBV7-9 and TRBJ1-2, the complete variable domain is DTGVSQNPRHKITKRGQNVTFRCDPISEHNRLYWYRQTLGQGPEFLTYFQNEAQLEKSRLLSDRFSAERPKGSFSTLEIQRTEQGDSAMYLCASSPTGGYGYTFGSGTRLTVV.

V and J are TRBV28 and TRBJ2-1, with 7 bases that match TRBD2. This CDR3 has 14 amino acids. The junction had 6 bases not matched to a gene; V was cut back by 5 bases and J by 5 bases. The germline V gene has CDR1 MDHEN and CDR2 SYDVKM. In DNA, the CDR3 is TGTGCCAGCAGTCTTAGGGACTACAACAATGAGCAGTTCTTC. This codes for CASSLRDYNNEQFF.

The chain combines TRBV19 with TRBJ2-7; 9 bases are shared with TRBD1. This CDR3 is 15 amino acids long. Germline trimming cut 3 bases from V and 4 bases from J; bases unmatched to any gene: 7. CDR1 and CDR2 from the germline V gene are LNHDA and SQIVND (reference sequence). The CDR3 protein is CASSIETGGNYEQYF. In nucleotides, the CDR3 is TGTGCCAGTAGTATCGAGACAGGGGGGAATTACGAGCAGTACTTC.

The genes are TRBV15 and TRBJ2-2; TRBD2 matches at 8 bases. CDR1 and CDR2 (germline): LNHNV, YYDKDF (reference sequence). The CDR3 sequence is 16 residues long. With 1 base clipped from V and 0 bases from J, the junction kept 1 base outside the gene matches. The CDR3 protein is CATSRAGGPNTGELFF. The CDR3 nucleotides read TGTGCCACCAGCAGAGCGGGGGGGCCGAACACCGGGGAGCTGTTTTTT.

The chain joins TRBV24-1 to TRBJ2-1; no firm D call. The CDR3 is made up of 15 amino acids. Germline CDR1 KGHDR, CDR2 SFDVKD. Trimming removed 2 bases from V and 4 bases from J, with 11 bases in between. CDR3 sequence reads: CATSDSPAQYNEQFF. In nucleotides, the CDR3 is TGTGCCACCAGTGATTCCCCTGCCCAGTACAATGAGCAGTTCTTC.

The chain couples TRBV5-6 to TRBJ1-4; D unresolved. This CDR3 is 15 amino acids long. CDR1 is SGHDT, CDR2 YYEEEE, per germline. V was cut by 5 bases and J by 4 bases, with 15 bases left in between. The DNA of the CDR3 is TGTGCCAGCAGTCGCGGTAGCGGAGGTAATGAAAAACTGTTTTTT. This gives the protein CASSRGSGGNEKLFF. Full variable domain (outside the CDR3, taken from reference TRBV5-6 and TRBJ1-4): DAGVTQSPTHLIKTRGQQVTLRCSPKSGHDTVSWYQQALGQGPQFIFQYYEEEERQRGNFPDRFSGHQFPNYSSELNVNALLLGDSALYLCASSRGSGGNEKLFFGSGTQLSVL.

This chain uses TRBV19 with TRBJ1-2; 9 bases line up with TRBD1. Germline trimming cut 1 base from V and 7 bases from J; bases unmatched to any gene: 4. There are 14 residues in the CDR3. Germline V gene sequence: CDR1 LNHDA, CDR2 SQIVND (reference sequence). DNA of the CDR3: TGTGCCAGTAGTATAGCGGGACAGGGCTTTGGCTACACCTTC. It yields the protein CASSIAGQGFGYTF. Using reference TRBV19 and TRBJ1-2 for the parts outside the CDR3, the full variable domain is DGGITQSPKYLFRKEGQNVTLSCEQNLNHDAMYWYRQDPGQGLRLIYYSQIVNDFQKGDIAEGYSVSREKKESFPLTVTSAQKNPTAFYLCASSIAGQGFGYTFGSGTRLTVV.

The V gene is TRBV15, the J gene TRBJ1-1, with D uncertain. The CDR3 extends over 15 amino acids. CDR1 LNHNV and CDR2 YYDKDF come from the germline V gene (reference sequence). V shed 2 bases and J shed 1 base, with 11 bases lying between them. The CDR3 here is CATSRSQAGNTEAFF. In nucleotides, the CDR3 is TGTGCCACCAGCAGATCCCAGGCAGGGAACACTGAAGCTTTCTTT.

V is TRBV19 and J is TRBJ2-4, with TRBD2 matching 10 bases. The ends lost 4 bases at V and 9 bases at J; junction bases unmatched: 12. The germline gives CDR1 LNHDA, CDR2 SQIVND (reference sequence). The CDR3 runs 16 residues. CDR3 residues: CASSTGLAKNSGIQYF. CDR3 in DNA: TGTGCCAGTAGTACGGGACTAGCGAAAAATTCGGGCATTCAGTACTTC.

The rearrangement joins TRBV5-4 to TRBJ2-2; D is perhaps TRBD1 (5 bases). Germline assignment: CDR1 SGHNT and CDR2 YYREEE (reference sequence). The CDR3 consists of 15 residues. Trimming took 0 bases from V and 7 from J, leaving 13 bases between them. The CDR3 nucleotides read TGTGCCAGCAGCTTGGCTGCAGGGAAGGGCGGGGAGCTGTTTTTT. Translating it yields CASSLAAGKGGELFF.

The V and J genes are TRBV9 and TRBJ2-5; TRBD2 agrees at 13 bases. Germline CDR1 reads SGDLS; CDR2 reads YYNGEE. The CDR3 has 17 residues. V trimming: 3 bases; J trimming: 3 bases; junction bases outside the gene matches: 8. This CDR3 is CASSEGSLAGGKETQYF. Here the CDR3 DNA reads TGTGCCAGCAGCGAAGGGTCACTAGCGGGAGGGAAAGAGACCCAGTACTTC.